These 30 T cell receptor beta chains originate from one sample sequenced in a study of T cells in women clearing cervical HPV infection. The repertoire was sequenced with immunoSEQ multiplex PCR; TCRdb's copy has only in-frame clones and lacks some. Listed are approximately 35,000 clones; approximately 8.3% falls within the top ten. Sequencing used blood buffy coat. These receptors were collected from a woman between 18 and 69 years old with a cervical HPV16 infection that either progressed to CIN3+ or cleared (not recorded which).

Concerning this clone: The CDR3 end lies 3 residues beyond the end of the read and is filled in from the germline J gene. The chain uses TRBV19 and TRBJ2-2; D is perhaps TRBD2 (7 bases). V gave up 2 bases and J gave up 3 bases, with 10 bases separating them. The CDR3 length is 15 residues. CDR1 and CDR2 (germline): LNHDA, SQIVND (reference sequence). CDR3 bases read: TGTGCCAGTAGTATAACAGGGAGGGACACCGGGGAG. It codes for CASSITGRDTGE. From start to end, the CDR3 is CASSITGRDTGELFF.

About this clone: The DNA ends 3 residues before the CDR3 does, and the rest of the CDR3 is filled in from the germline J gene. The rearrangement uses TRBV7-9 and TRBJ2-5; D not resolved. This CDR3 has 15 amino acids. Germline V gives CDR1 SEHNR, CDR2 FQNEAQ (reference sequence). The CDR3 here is CASSFTGLGTDTQYF. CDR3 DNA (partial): TGTGCCAGCAGCTTTACCGGTTTGGGCACAGATACC.

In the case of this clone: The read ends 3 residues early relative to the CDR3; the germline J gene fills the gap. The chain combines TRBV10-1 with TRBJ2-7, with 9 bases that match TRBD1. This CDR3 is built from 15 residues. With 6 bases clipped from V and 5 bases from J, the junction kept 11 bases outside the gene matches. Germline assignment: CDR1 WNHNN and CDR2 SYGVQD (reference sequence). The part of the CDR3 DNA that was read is TGCGCCAGCAGCCGTCCGGGACAGGGTTTCAACGAG. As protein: CASSRPGQGFNE. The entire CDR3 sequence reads CASSRPGQGFNEQYF.

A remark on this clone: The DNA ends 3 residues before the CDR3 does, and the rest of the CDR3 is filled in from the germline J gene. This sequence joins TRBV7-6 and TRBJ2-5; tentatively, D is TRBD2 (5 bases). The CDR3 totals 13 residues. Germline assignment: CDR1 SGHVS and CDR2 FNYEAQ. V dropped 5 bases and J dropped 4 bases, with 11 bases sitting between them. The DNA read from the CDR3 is TGTGCCAGCAGCCCGAGGGCGGGAGAGACC. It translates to CASSPRAGET. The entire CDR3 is CASSPRAGETQYF.

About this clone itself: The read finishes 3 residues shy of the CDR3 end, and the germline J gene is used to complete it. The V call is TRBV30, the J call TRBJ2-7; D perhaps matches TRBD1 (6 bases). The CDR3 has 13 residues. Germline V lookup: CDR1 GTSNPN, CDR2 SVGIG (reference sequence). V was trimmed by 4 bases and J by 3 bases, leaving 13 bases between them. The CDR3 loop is CAWNRDIGYEQYF. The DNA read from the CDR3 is TGTGCCTGGAACAGGGACATTGGCTACGAG.

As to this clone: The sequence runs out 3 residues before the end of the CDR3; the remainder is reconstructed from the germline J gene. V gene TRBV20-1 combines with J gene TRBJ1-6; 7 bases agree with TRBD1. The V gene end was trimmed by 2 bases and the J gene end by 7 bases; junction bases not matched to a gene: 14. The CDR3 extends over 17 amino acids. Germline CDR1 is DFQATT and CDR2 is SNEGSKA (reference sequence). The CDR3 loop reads CSARTYRDSRGNSPLHF. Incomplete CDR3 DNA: TGCAGTGCTAGAACATATCGGGACAGTCGTGGGAATTCACCC.

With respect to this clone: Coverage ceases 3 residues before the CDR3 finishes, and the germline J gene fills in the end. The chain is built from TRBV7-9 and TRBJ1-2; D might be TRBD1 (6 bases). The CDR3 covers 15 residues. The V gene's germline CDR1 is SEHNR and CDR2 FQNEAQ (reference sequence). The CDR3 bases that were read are TGTGCCAGCAGCCCGCAGACAGGCACCTTCTACGAC. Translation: CASSPQTGTFYD. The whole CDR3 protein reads CASSPQTGTFYDYTF.

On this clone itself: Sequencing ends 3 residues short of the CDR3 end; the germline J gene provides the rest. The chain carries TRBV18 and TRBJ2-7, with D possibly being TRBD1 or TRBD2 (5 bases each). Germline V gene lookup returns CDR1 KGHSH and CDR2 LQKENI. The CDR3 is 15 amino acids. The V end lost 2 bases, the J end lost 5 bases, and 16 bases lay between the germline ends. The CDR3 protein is CASSPTRGEHHEQYF. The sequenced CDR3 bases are TGTGCCAGCTCACCAACACGAGGGGAACACCACGAG.

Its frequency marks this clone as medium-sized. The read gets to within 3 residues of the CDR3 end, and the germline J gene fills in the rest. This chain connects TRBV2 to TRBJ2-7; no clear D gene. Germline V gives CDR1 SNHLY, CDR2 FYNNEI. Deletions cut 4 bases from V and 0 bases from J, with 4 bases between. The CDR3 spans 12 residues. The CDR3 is CASSASSYEQYF. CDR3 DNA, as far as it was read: TGTGCCAGCAGTGCCTCCTCCTACGAG.

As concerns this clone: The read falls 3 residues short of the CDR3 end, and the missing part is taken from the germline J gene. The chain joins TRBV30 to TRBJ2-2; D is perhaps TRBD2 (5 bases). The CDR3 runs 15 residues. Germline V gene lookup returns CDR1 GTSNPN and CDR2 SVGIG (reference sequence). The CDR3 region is CAWSRGVRVDEKLFF. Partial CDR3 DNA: TGTGCCTGGTCACGGGGAGTGAGAGTTGATGAAAAG. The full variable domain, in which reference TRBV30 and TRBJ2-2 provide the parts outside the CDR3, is SQTIHQWPATLVQPVGSPLSLECTVEGTSNPNLYWYRQAAGRGLQLLFYSVGIGQISSEVPQNLSASRPQDRQFILSSKKLLLSDSGFYLCAWSRGVRVDEKLFFGEGSRLTVL.

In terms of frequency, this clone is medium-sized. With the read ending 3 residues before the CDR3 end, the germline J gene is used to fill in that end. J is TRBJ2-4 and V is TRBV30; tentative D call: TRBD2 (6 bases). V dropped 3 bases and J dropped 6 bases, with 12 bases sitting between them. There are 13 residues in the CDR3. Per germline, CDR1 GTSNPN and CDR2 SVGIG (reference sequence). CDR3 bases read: TGTGCCTGGAGCATTGGGACTTCAAACATT. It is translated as CAWSIGTSNI. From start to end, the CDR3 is CAWSIGTSNIQYF.

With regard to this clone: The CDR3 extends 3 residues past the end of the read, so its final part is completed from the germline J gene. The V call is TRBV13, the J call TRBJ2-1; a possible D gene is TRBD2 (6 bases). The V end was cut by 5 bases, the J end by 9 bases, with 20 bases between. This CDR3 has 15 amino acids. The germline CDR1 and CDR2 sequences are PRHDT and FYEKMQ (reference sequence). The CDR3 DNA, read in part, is TGTGCCAGCAGCGGTTTCGGGACTGCATTAGTTGAG. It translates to CASSGFGTALVE. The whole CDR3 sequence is CASSGFGTALVEQFF.

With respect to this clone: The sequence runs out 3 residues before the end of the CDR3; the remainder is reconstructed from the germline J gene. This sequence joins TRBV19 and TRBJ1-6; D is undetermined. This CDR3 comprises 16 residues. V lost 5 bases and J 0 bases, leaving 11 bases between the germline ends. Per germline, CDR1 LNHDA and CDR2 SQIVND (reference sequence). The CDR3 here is CASSASASSYNSPLHF. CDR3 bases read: TGTGCCAGTAGTGCATCCGCTAGCTCCTATAATTCACCC.

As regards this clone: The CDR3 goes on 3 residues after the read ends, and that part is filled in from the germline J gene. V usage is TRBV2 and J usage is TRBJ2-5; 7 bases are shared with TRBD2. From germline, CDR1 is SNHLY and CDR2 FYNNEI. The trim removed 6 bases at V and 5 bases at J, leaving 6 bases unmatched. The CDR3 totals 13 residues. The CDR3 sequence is CASRPTSWETQYF. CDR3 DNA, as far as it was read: TGTGCCAGCAGGCCGACTAGCTGGGAGACC.

The sequenced part of the CDR3 DNA is TGCGCCAGCAGCCTCCGGACAGGGGAGAACACTGAA. The encoded protein is CASSLRTGENTE. The full CDR3 protein reads CASSLRTGENTEAFF. V and J are TRBV4-1 and TRBJ1-1; 9 bases match TRBD1. The read gets to within 3 residues of the CDR3 end, and the germline J gene fills in the rest. The CDR3 is made up of 15 amino acids. The J segment lost 1 base and the V segment lost 4 bases, leaving 4 bases of the junction unmatched. Germline V gene lookup returns CDR1 MGHRA and CDR2 YSYEKL.

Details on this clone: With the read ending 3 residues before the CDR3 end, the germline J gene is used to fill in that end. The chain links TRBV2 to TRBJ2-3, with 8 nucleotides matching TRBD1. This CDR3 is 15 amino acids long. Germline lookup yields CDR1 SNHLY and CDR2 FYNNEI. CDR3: CASSRTGRSNQPQYF. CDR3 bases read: TGTGCCAGCTCACGGACAGGGAGAAGCAATCAGCCG.

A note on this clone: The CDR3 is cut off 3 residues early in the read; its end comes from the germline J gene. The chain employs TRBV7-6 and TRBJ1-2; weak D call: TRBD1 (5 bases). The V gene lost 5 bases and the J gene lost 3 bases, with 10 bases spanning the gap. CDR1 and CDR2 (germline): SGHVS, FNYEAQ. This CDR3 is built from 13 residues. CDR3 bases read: TGTGCCAGCAGCCTCAGGGTTGACTATGGC. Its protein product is CASSLRVDYG. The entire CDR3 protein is CASSLRVDYGYTF.

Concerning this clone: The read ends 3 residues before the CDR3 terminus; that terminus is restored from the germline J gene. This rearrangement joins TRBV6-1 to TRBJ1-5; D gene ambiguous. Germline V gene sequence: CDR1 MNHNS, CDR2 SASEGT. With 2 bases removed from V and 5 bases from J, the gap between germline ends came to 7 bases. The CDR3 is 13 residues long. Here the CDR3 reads CASSEQRYQPQHF. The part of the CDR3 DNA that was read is TGTGCCAGCAGTGAACAAAGGTATCAGCCC.

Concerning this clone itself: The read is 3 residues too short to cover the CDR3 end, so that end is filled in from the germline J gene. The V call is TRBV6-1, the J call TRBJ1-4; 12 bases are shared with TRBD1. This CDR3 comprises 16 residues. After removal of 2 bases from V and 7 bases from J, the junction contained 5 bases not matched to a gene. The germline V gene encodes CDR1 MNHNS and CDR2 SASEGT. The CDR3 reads CASSERDRGLGEKLFF. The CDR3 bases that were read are TGTGCCAGCAGTGAAAGGGACAGGGGGCTCGGTGAAAAA.

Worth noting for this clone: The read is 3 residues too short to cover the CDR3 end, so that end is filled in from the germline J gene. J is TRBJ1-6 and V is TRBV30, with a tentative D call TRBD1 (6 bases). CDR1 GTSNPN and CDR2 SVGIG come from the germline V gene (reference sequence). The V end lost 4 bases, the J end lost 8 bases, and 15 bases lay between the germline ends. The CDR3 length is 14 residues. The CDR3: CAWTLRGADSPLHF. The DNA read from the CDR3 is TGTGCCTGGACCCTCAGGGGAGCCGATTCACCC.

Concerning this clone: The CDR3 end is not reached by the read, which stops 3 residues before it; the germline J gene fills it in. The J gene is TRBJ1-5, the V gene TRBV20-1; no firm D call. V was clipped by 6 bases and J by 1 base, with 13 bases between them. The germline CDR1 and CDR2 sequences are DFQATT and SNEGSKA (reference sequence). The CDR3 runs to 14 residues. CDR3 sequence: CSASPGGSNQPQHF. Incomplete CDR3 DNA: TGCAGTGCGAGCCCGGGTGGCAGCAATCAGCCC.

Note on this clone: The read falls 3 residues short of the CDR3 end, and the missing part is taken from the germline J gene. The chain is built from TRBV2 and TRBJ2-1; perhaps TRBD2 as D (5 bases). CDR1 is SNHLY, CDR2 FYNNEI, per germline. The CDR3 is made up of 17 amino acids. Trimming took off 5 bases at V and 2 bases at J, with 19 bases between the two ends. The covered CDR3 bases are TGTGCCAGCAGTCTGAAACTAGGTATAGTTCCCTACAATGAG. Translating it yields CASSLKLGIVPYNE. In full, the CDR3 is CASSLKLGIVPYNEQFF.

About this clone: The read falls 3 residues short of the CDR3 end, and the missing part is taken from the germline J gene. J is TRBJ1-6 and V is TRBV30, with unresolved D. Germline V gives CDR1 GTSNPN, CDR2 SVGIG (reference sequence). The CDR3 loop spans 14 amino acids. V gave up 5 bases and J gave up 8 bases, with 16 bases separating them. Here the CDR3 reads CAWSKRVWDSPLHF. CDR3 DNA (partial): TGTGCCTGGTCAAAACGGGTTTGGGATTCACCC. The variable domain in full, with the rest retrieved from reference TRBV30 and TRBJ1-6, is SQTIHQWPATLVQPVGSPLSLECTVEGTSNPNLYWYRQAAGRGLQLLFYSVGIGQISSEVPQNLSASRPQDRQFILSSKKLLLSDSGFYLCAWSKRVWDSPLHFGNGTRLTVT.

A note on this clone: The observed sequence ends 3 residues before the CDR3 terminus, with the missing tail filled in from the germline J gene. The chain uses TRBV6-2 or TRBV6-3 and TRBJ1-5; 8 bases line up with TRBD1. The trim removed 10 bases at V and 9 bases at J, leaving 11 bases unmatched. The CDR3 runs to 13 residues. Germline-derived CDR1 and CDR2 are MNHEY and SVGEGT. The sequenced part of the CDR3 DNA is TGTGCCACCCGCGGACAGGGTGGGTCGCCC. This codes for CATRGQGGSP. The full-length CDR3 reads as CATRGQGGSPQHF.

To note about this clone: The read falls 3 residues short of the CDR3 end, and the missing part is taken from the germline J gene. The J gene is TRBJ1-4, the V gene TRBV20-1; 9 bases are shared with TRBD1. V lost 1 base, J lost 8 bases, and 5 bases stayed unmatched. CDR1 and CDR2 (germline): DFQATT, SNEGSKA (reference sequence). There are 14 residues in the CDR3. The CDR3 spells CSARGGTGHEKLFF. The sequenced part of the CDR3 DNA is TGCAGTGCTAGAGGCGGGACAGGGCACGAAAAA.

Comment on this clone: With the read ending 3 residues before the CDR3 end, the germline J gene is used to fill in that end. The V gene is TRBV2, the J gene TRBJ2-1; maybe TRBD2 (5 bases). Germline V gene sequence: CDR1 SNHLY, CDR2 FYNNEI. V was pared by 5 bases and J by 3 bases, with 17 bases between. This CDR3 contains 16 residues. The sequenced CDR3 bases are TGTGCCAGCAGTCCTCAGGACTGGGCTGGCTACAATGAG. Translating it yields CASSPQDWAGYNE. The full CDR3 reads CASSPQDWAGYNEQFF.

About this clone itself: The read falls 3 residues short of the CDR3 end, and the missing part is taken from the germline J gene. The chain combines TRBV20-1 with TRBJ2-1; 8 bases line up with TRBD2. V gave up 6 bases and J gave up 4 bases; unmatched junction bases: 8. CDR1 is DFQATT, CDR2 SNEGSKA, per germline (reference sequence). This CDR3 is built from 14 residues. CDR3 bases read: TGCAGTGCAATACCGGGACTAGGTTACAATGAG. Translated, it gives CSAIPGLGYNE. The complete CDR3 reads CSAIPGLGYNEQFF.

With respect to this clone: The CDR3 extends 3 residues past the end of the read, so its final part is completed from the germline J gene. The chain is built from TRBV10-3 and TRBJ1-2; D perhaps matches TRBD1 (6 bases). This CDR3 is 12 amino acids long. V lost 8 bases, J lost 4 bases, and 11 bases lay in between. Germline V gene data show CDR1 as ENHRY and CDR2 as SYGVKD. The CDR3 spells CAIARDTYGYTF. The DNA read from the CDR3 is TGTGCCATCGCCCGGGACACCTATGGC.

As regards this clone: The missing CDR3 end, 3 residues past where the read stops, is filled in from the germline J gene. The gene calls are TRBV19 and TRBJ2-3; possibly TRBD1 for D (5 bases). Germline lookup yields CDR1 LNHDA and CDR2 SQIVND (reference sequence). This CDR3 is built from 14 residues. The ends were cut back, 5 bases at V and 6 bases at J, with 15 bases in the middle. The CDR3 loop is CASSDRKGRDTQYF. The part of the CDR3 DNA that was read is TGTGCCAGTAGTGATCGGAAGGGGCGGGATACG. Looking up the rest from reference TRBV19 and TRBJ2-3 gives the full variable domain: DGGITQSPKYLFRKEGQNVTLSCEQNLNHDAMYWYRQDPGQGLRLIYYSQIVNDFQKGDIAEGYSVSREKKESFPLTVTSAQKNPTAFYLCASSDRKGRDTQYFGPGTRLTVL.

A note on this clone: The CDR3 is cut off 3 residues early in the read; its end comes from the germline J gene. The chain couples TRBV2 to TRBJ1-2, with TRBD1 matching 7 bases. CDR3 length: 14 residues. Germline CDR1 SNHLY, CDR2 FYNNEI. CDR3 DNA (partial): TGTGCCAGCAGGCCCGGGACAGCCACCTACGAC. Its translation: CASRPGTATYD. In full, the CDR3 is CASRPGTATYDYTF.